This entry concerns a single T cell receptor (beta chain). Its antigen is unknown. The data originate from a study of OX40 agonist ivuxolimab in advanced cancers. Trimming pared 0 bases from V and 6 bases from J, leaving 11 bases between. The germline gives CDR1 MNHEY, CDR2 SVGAGI. The CDR3 is made up of 14 amino acids. Sequenced by immunoSEQ multiplex PCR; TCRdb stores in-frame clones only, minus some. The sample consists of tens of thousands of clones, 70% to 85% of them appearing once. Notes on the study in general: In the 0.1-3.0 mg/kg groups, partial responders showed among the lowest expansion. CD8+ T cells showed, on average, more clonal expansion than CD4+ cells.

The chain employs TRBV6-5 and TRBJ1-1; unclear D gene. Sequenced here: CD4+ or CD8+ T cells sorted from blood, sampled in a trial of the OX40 agonist ivuxolimab. This clonotype was sampled from an adult with an advanced solid tumor such as melanoma, head and neck, liver or kidney cancer. In DNA, the CDR3 is TGTGCCAGCAGTTACTCGGGCAGAAACGCTGAAGCTTTCTTT. Its protein is CASSYSGRNAEAFF.